This T cell receptor beta chain was found in a study of blood T cell repertoires in COVID-19. This CDR3 has 13 amino acids. CDR1 is SGHRS, CDR2 YFSETQ, per germline. V was shortened by 6 bases and J by 5 bases, with 14 bases between the two germline ends. Original data processing: Amplification of reference gene primers provided the estimated nucleated cell counts. Measured with immunoSEQ multiplex PCR; TCRdb has only the in-frame clones, and not every one. From that table come the V and J calls and clone size; the DNA was used to work out D and trimming. Among 300,000 to 400,000 clones, roughly nine tenths were seen once, and the ten largest hold around 1%. Cohort placement rested on clinical history that participants reported themselves.

The sequence derives from a man younger than 30 who had recovered from COVID-19. The rearrangement uses TRBV5-1 and TRBJ1-1; a possible D gene is TRBD1 (5 bases). The sample consisted of PBMCs or T cells enriched from blood (not recorded which). As DNA, the CDR3 is TGCGCCAGCACCAACCCGGGGGGTACTGAAGCTTTCTTT. Translating gives CASTNPGGTEAFF.